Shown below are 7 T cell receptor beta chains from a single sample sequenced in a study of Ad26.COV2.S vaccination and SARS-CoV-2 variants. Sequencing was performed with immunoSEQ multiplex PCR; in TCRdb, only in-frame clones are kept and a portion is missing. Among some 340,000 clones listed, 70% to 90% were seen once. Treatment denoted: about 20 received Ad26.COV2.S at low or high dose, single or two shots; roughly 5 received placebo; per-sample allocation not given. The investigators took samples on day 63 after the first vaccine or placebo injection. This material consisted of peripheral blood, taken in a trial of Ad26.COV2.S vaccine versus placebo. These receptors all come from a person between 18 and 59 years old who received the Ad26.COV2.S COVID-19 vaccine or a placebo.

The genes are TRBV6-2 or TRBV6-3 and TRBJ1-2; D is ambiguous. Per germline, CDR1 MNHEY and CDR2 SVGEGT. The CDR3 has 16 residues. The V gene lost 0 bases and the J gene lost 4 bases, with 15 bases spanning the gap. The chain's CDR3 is CASSYSGSRRFYGYTF. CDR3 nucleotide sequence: TGTGCCAGCAGTTACTCGGGGTCTCGGAGGTTCTATGGCTACACCTTC.

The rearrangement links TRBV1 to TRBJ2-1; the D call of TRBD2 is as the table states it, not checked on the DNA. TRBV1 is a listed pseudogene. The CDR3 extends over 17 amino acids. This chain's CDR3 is CTSSQDWRGNGSNEQFF. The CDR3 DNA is TGCACCAGCAGCCAAGATTGGCGGGGTAATGGTTCGAATGAGCAGTTCTTC.

Here the CDR3 DNA reads TGTGCCAGCAGTAGAGACAGTGTTTATGGCTACACCTTC. This codes for CASSRDSVYGYTF. The rearrangement joins TRBV9 to TRBJ1-2, with D maybe TRBD1 (5 bases). The V gene's germline CDR1 is SGDLS and CDR2 YYNGEE. This CDR3 has 13 residues. Trimming took 5 bases from V and 5 from J, leaving 13 bases between them.

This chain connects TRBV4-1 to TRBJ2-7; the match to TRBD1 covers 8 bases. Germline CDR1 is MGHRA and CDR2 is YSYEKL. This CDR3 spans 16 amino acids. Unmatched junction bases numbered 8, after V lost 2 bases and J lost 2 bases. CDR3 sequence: CASSQPTGGSAYEQYF. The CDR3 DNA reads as TGCGCCAGCAGCCAACCAACAGGGGGTAGCGCCTACGAGCAGTACTTC.

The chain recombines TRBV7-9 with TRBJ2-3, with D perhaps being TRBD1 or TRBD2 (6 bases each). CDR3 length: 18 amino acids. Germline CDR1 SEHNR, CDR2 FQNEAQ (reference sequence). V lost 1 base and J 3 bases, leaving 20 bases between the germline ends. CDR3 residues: CASSLVGWGDTVTDTQYF. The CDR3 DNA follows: TGTGCCAGCAGCTTAGTCGGATGGGGGGACACGGTTACAGATACGCAGTATTTT.

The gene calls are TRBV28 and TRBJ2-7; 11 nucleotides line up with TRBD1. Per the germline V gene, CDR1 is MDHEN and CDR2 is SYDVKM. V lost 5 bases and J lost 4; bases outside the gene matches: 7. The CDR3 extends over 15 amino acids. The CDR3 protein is CASSLGTGGTYEQYF. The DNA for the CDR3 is TGTGCCAGCAGTCTCGGGACAGGGGGTACTTACGAGCAGTACTTC.

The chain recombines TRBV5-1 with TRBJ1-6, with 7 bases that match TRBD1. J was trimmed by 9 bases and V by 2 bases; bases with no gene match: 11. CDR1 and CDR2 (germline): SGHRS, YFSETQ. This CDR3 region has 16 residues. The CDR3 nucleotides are TGCGCCAGCAGCTTTGGGACAGCCCCCCAGGGTTCACCCCTCCACTTT. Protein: CASSFGTAPQGSPLHF. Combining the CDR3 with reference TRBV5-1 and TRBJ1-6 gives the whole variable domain KAGVTQTPRYLIKTRGQQVTLSCSPISGHRSVSWYQQTPGQGLQFLFEYFSETQRNKGNFPGRFSGRQFSNSRSEMNVSTLELGDSALYLCASSFGTAPQGSPLHFGNGTRLTVT.